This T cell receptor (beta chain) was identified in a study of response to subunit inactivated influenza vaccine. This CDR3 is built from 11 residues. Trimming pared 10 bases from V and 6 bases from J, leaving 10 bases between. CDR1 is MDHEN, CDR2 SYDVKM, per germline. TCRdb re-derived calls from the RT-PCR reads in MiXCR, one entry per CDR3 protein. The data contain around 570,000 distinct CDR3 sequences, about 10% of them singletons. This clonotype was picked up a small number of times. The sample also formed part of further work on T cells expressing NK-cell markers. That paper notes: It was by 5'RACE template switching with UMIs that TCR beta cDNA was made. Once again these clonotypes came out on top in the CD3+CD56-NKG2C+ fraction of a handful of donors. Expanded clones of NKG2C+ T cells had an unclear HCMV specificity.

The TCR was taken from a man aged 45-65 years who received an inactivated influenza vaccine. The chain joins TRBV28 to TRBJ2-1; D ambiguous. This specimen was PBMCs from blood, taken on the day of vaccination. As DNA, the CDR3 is TGTGCCATCAAGGGTCGCAATGAGCAGTTCTTC. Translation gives CAIKGRNEQFF.